This T cell receptor (beta chain) was sequenced for a study of blood T cells in healthy people across ages. Points from the study as a whole: Both naive CD4+ cell counts and diversity were greater in long-lived donors than in aged donors.

On this clonotype: Antigen specificity is unknown.

The authors ran a second PCR of 7 to 11 cycles using a sample-barcoded 5' primer and a J-beta primer mix. One entry per CDR3 protein, called by TCRdb with MiXCR from the 5' RACE reads. The sample has 800,000 to 950,000 distinct CDR3 sequences, about 27% seen once; the top ten hold roughly 10%. The draw of peripheral blood yielded about 10 milliliters from each donor. The CDR3 length is 15 residues. The V end was cut by 5 bases, the J end by 5 bases, with 19 bases between. Germline V CDR1 and CDR2: SGHRS, YFSETQ. The sample was also linked to a second study, of T cells of mothers and their children.

Material: blood. The TCR originated in a woman aged 35 to 49 in good health. The chain recombines TRBV5-1 with TRBJ2-5, with unresolved D. DNA for the CDR3: TGCGCCAGCAGGGCATCCCTAGGGTCGTACGAGACCCAGTACTTC. Translating gives CASRASLGSYETQYF.